This is a list of T cell receptor beta chains from one sample in a study of T cell repertoires in cytomegalovirus infection. TCRdb redid the calling of the reads with MiXCR, one entry per CDR3 protein. The table lists about 220,000 distinct CDR3 sequences, about 38% of them singletons. Their target antigens are unknown. This sample comprised CD8+ T cells from cultured PBMCs, obtained from culture after CMV antigen stimulation. These receptors originate from a human donor in good health (CMV status not recorded). Some clones in this sample may be carry-over from other donors' samples. The CDR3 runs from the conserved cysteine through the conserved F or W. D genes are given only for firm matches. Where a row states a size, it is once, few, many or the class of an expanded clone; other rows omit it.

j_call v_call clone_size d_call cdr3_nt cdr3_aa
TRBJ2-7 TRBV7-8 - - TGTGCCAGCAGCGTTGACCGGAGCTACGAGCAGTACTTC CASSVDRSYEQYF
TRBJ2-7 TRBV20-1 few - TGCAGTGCTAGACCCCGGCCAGGTACCTACGAGCAGTACTTC CSARPRPGTYEQYF
TRBJ2-1 TRBV7-3 - - TGTGCCAGCAGCCGAGGGGGGGGGAATGAGCAGTTCTTC CASSRGGGNEQFF
TRBJ2-7 TRBV11-3 once TRBD1 TGTGCCAGCAGCTTAGATCAGGGACAGTCCTACGAGCAGTACTTC CASSLDQGQSYEQYF
TRBJ1-1 TRBV6-1 many - TGTGCCAGCAGTGAGGGGGGCACTGAAGCTTTCTTT CASSEGGTEAFF
TRBJ2-7 TRBV12-3/TRBV12-4 - - TGTGCCAGCAGTTTGAATTGGGACTACGAGCAGTACTTC CASSLNWDYEQYF
TRBJ1-5 TRBV27 few - TGTGCCAGCAGTTTTGGGTTGGGCAATCAGCCCCAGCATTTT CASSFGLGNQPQHF
TRBJ2-2 TRBV7-9 many - TGTGCCAGCAGCTTAGTCCCCAGGGTCGGCGGGGAGCTGTTTTTT CASSLVPRVGGELFF
TRBJ2-1 TRBV7-2 few TRBD2 TGTGCCAGCAGCTCCTTTGTAGCGGGGGGTGATGAGCAGTTCTTC CASSSFVAGGDEQFF
TRBJ2-7 TRBV7-1 - - TGTGCCAGCAGCGACCCGTACGAGCAGTACTTC CASSDPYEQYF
TRBJ1-6 TRBV27 few - TGTGCCAGCATTAAGACCCGATCACCCCTCCACTTT CASIKTRSPLHF
TRBJ1-2 TRBV12-3/TRBV12-4 few - TGTGCCAGCAGTTTTTCCGGGGATGGCTACACCTTC CASSFSGDGYTF
TRBJ1-6 TRBV20-1 - - TGCAGTGCTAGCTCAGGGTATGAGGAACTTGGTTCACCCCTCCACTTT CSASSGYEELGSPLHF
TRBJ1-4 TRBV11-2 - - TGTGCCAGCAGCTCTGGCGGGCGTGGGAGGTTGTCTAATGAAAAACTGTTTTTT CASSSGGRGRLSNEKLFF
TRBJ2-7 TRBV20-1 - TRBD2 TGCAGTGTCAGGGGCGGGGGGTCCTACGAGCAGTACTTC CSVRGGGSYEQYF
TRBJ2-1 TRBV11-2 few - TGTGCCAGCAGCTTTGCCGATCGTCTTATGGATGAGCAGTTCTTC CASSFADRLMDEQFF
TRBJ1-1 TRBV25-1 few - TGTGCCAGCAGTGAAAGGACGGTCACTGAAGCTTTCTTT CASSERTVTEAFF
TRBJ2-1 TRBV12-3/TRBV12-4 - TRBD2 TGTGCCAGCAGTAGCGGGAGGTCGAATGAGCAGTTCTTC CASSSGRSNEQFF
TRBJ2-7 TRBV12-3/TRBV12-4 many - TGTGCCAGCAGTTCCGATGGGACTTACCCCTACGAGCAGTACTTC CASSSDGTYPYEQYF
TRBJ1-1 TRBV7-3 - - TGTGCCAGCAGCTCGTCGGGCCCACCTAACGGTGGAGCTTTCTTT CASSSSGPPNGGAFF
TRBJ2-6 TRBV6-6 - TRBD1 TGTGCCAGCAGCTCAGGGGGCCTAAGCTCTGGGGCCAACGTCCTGACTTTC CASSSGGLSSGANVLTF
TRBJ2-3 TRBV7-3 few TRBD1 TGTGCCAGCAGCCTGGACAGGGGCCCAGCAGATACGCAGTATTTT CASSLDRGPADTQYF
TRBJ2-1 TRBV15 few - TGTGCCACCAGCCGAGCGTCGAACTACAATGAGCAGTTCTTC CATSRASNYNEQFF
TRBJ1-5 TRBV12-3/TRBV12-4 - - TGTGCCAGCAGTACCCGGGTAGGGACACAGCCCCAGCATTTT CASSTRVGTQPQHF
TRBJ1-2 TRBV6-1 - - TGTGCCAGCAGTGAACGGACGGCCGACTATGGCTACACCTTC CASSERTADYGYTF